This passage covers 3 T cell receptor beta chains from one sample sequenced in a study of T cells after posttransplantation cyclophosphamide. The method was immunoSEQ multiplex PCR; TCRdb's version includes in-frame clones alone and lacks a portion of them. The sample yields about 15,000 clones, around 74% seen once. Sequencing used memory CD4+ T cells sorted from PBMCs. All receptors come from a man aged 50 to 59.

This clone was seen just once. The chain employs TRBV2 and TRBJ1-2; 7 bases line up with TRBD1. This CDR3 spans 18 amino acids. The V segment lost 3 bases and the J segment 5 bases; nucleotides outside the gene matches: 18. Germline V gene lookup returns CDR1 SNHLY and CDR2 FYNNEI. CDR3 in DNA: TGTGCCAGCAGTGAGCAATCGGGACAGTACCTTTCAGAATATGGCTACACCTTC. Its protein product is CASSEQSGQYLSEYGYTF.

This chain joins TRBV10-3 and TRBJ2-2; 8 bases line up with TRBD2. Germline values: CDR1 ENHRY, CDR2 SYGVKD. There are 18 residues in the CDR3. V dropped 8 bases and J dropped 2; count of bases not matched to a gene: 16. CDR3 region: CAISRSATSGSNTGELFF. The CDR3 DNA reads TGTGCCATCTCGCGAAGTGCAACTAGCGGCTCCAACACCGGGGAGCTGTTTTTT.

CDR3 region: CASLRDNNEQFF. DNA for the CDR3: TGCGCCAGCCTCCGGGACAACAATGAGCAGTTCTTC. The J gene is TRBJ2-1, the V gene TRBV23-1; a weak D match, TRBD1 (6 bases). TRBV23-1 is reported as an ORF; its role is uncertain. This CDR3 spans 12 amino acids. V was clipped by 8 bases and J by 5 bases, with 10 bases between them.